Each of the 14 T cell receptor beta chains below was sequenced from the same sample in a study of cytomegalovirus exposure and HLA in healthy donors. TCRdb's copy holds only in-frame clones and misses some; the assay was immunoSEQ multiplex PCR. Of 120,000 to 150,000 clones listed, almost 90% are singletons. Sequenced sample: PBMCs. All receptors derive from a woman under 30 in good health and CMV-seropositive.

The chain has TRBV10-3 and TRBJ2-7; D perhaps matches TRBD2 (6 bases). CDR1 is ENHRY and CDR2 is SYGVKD in the germline V gene. The CDR3 runs 12 residues. Deletions cut 11 bases from V and 5 bases from J, with 16 bases between. The DNA of the CDR3 is TGTGCCGTAGCGCAGCGGGTTCACGAGCAGTACTTC. This translates into CAVAQRVHEQYF.

This chain connects TRBV2 to TRBJ1-5; TRBD1 matches at 9 bases. Germline trimming cut 7 bases from V and 6 bases from J; bases unmatched to any gene: 10. CDR3 size: 15 residues. Looked up from germline, CDR1 is SNHLY and CDR2 is FYNNEI. Written as DNA, the CDR3 is TGTGCCAGCATGAGCGACAGGGGGTATGGTCAGCCCCAGCATTTT. It yields the protein CASMSDRGYGQPQHF.

The chain uses TRBV29-1 and TRBJ2-3; D might be TRBD2 (5 bases). Trimming cost V 2 bases and J 6 bases, with 12 bases left between them. The CDR3 is 13 amino acids. The V gene's germline CDR1 is SQVTM and CDR2 ANQGSEA. The CDR3 DNA reads TGCAGCGTTGAAAGAGGGCCCGGCGATACGCAGTATTTT. It specifies CSVERGPGDTQYF.

The rearrangement uses TRBV5-1 and TRBJ1-1; no firm D call. Germline CDR1 reads SGHRS; CDR2 reads YFSETQ. Trimming stripped 4 bases from V and 4 bases from J, with 17 bases between. CDR3 size: 15 residues. CDR3 residues: CASSDGGFASTEAFF. The CDR3 coding sequence is TGCGCCAGCAGCGACGGAGGGTTCGCAAGCACTGAAGCTTTCTTT.

The rearrangement joins TRBV2 to TRBJ1-1; D is unresolved. The CDR3 is made up of 14 amino acids. V lost 4 bases and J 0 bases, leaving 9 bases between the germline ends. The V gene's germline CDR1 is SNHLY and CDR2 FYNNEI. The CDR3 DNA follows: TGTGCCAGCAGTGGCGGCAGCGTGAACACTGAAGCTTTCTTT. Translation: CASSGGSVNTEAFF.

The chain couples TRBV5-1 to TRBJ2-7; possible D gene TRBD1, 6 bases. The germline V gene encodes CDR1 SGHRS and CDR2 YFSETQ. The CDR3 is 12 residues long. V gave up 4 bases and J gave up 4 bases, with 9 bases separating them. CDR3 coding DNA: TGCGCCAGCAGCATGGACAGATACGAGCAGTACTTC. This gives the protein CASSMDRYEQYF.

The chain carries TRBV28 and TRBJ2-7, with 8 bases fitting TRBD1. Germline V gene sequence: CDR1 MDHEN, CDR2 SYDVKM. There are 16 residues in the CDR3. V shed 6 bases, J shed 0 bases, and the junction held 10 bases outside the gene matches. DNA for the CDR3: TGTGCCAGCAGCCGGCCAGGGGGCGCGGTCTCCTACGAGCAGTACTTC. This gives the protein CASSRPGGAVSYEQYF. Supplemented by reference TRBV28 and TRBJ2-7, the full variable domain reads DVKVTQSSRYLVKRTGEKVFLECVQDMDHENMFWYRQDPGLGLRLIYFSYDVKMKEKGDIPEGYSVSREKKERFSLILESASTNQTSMYLCASSRPGGAVSYEQYFGPGTRLTVT.

The chain joins TRBV2 to TRBJ2-3, with a possible D match to TRBD2 (6 bases). The germline V gene encodes CDR1 SNHLY and CDR2 FYNNEI. The CDR3 loop spans 14 amino acids. Trimming removed 6 bases at V and 1 base at J, with 11 bases between. DNA of the CDR3: TGTGCCAGCAGGGCGGGGTACGGCACAGATACGCAGTATTTT. It specifies CASRAGYGTDTQYF.

The chain recombines TRBV29-1 with TRBJ2-7, with TRBD1 identical over 10 bases. The CDR3 contains 14 residues. Trimming removed 4 bases from V and 4 bases from J; junction bases left unmatched: 7. In germline, CDR1 is SQVTM, CDR2 ANQGSEA. CDR3 in DNA: TGCAGCGTTGTATCTGGGACAGGGGCTTACGAGCAGTACTTC. Its translation is CSVVSGTGAYEQYF.

The chain recombines TRBV7-9 with TRBJ2-6; weak D call: TRBD2 (6 bases). Trimming took off 0 bases at V and 1 base at J, with 7 bases between the two ends. This CDR3 comprises 16 residues. CDR1 is SEHNR and CDR2 is FQNEAQ in the germline V gene (reference sequence). This CDR3 reads CASSLAEGSGANVLTF. The CDR3 DNA reads as TGTGCCAGCAGCTTAGCGGAGGGATCTGGGGCCAACGTCCTGACTTTC.

The chain employs TRBV19 and TRBJ1-2, with TRBD1 as a possible D gene (6 bases). Trimming shortened V by 5 bases and J by 0 bases, and 16 bases separated the two germline ends. CDR1 is LNHDA and CDR2 is SQIVND in the germline V gene (reference sequence). The CDR3 consists of 16 residues. This CDR3 reads CASSLPGTPTNYGYTF. The CDR3 region has the DNA TGTGCCAGTAGTCTACCCGGGACACCTACTAACTATGGCTACACCTTC.

The gene calls are TRBV4-2 and TRBJ2-1; D is undetermined. This CDR3 contains 15 residues. V was shortened by 0 bases and J by 6 bases, with 12 bases between the two germline ends. CDR1 and CDR2 from the germline V gene are LGHNA and YNFKEQ. The chain's CDR3 is CASSQESSYPNEQFF. CDR3 bases: TGTGCCAGCAGCCAAGAGTCCAGTTACCCCAATGAGCAGTTCTTC.

This clone has just one count. This chain connects TRBV7-8 to TRBJ1-6; 9 bases line up with TRBD1. V shed 5 bases, J shed 7 bases, and the junction held 6 bases outside the gene matches. The CDR3 is 15 residues long. CDR1 and CDR2 (germline): SGHVS, FQNEAQ. CDR3 loop: CASSAYRGLNSPLHF. DNA for the CDR3: TGTGCCAGCAGCGCATACAGGGGGCTCAATTCACCCCTCCACTTT.

The chain links TRBV9 to TRBJ2-7; TRBD2 matches 9 bases. V dropped 0 bases and J dropped 6; count of bases not matched to a gene: 7. The CDR3 totals 15 residues. Germline loops: CDR1 SGDLS, CDR2 YYNGEE. CDR3 residues: CASSVGGGRAGEQYF. The DNA of the CDR3 is TGTGCCAGCAGCGTAGGAGGCGGGAGGGCCGGCGAGCAGTACTTC.